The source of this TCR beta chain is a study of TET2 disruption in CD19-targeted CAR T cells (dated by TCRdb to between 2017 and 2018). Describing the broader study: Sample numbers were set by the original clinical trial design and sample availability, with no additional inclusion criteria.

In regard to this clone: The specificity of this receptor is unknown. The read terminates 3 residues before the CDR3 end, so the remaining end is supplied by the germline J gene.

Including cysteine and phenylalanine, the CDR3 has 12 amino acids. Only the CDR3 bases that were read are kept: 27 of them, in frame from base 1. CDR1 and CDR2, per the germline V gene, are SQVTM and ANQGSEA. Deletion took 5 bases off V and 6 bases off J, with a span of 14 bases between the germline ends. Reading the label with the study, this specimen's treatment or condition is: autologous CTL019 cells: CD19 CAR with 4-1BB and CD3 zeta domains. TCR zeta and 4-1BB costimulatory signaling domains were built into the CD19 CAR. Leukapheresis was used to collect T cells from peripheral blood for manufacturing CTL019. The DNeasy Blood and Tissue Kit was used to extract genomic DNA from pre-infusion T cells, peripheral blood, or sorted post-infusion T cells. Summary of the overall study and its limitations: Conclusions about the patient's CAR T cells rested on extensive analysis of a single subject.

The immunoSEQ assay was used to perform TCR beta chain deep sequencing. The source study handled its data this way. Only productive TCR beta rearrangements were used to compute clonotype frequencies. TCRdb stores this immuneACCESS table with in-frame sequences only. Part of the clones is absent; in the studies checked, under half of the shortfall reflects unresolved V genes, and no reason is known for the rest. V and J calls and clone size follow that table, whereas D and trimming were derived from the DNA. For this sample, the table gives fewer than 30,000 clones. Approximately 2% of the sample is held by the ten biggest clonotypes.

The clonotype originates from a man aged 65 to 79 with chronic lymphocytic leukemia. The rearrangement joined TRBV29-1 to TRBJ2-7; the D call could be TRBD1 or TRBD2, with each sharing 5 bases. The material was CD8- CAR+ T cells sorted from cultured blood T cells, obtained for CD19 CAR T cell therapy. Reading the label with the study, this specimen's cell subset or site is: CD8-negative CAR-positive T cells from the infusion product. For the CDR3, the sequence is CSVLAPRGEQYF. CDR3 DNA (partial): TGCAGCGTTCTGGCCCCGAGGGGCGAG.